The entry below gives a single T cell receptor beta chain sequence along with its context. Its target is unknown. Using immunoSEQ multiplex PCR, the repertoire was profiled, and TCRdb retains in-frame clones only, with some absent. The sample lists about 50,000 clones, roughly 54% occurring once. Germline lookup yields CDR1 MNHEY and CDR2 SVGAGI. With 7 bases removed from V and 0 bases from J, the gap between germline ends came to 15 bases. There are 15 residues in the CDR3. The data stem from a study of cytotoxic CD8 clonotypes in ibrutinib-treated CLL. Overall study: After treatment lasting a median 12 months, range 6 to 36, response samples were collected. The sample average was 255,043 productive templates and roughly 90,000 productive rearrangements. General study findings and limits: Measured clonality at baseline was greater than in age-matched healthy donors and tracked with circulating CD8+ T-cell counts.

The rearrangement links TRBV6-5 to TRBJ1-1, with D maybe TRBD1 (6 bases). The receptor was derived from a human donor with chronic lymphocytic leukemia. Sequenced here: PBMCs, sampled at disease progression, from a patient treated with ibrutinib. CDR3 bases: TGTGCCAGCATTCTAGGGGGGAGCATGAACACTGAAGCTTTCTTT. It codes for CASILGGSMNTEAFF.